The 30 T cell receptor beta chains reported below all come from one sample, sequenced in a study of OX40 agonist ivuxolimab in advanced cancers. The method was immunoSEQ multiplex PCR; TCRdb's version includes in-frame clones alone and lacks a portion of them. The sample yields over 9,500 clones, 70% to 80% seen once. The sample in question was CD4+ or CD8+ T cells sorted from blood, obtained in a trial of the OX40 agonist ivuxolimab. These receptors were obtained from an adult with an advanced solid tumor such as melanoma, head and neck, liver or kidney cancer.

The chain employs TRBV4-1 and TRBJ2-7, with a possible D match to TRBD2 (6 bases). The germline V and J ends were trimmed by 1 base and 5 bases, with 12 bases remaining between them. This CDR3 is built from 14 residues. Per the germline V gene, CDR1 is MGHRA and CDR2 is YSYEKL. This chain's CDR3 is CASSQGTGEDEQYF. The CDR3 DNA reads TGCGCCAGCAGCCAAGGGACGGGAGAAGACGAGCAGTACTTC.

This chain uses TRBV11-2 with TRBJ1-5, with D uncertain. CDR3 length: 14 amino acids. Germline-derived CDR1 and CDR2 are SGHAT and FQNNGV. V lost 5 bases and J lost 4, with 12 bases in between. CDR3: CASSPGVGNQPQHF. CDR3 DNA sequence: TGTGCCAGCAGCCCGGGTGTAGGTAATCAGCCCCAGCATTTT.

The genes are TRBV27 and TRBJ1-1; no clear D gene. V lost 5 bases, J lost 1 base, and 8 bases lay in between. Germline-derived CDR1 and CDR2 are MNHEY and SMNVEV (reference sequence). The CDR3 is made up of 13 amino acids. The CDR3 spells CASSPEWNTEAFF. The CDR3 nucleotides read TGTGCCAGCAGTCCCGAGTGGAACACTGAAGCTTTCTTT.

The V call is TRBV7-9, the J call TRBJ2-1, with D perhaps matching TRBD2 (5 bases). CDR3 length equals 15 residues. Between the trimmed V and J ends, which lost 6 bases and 0 bases, there was a span of 12 bases. The germline gives CDR1 SEHNR, CDR2 FQNEAQ (reference sequence). CDR3 DNA sequence: TGTGCCAGCAGACAAGCGGTTTCCTCCTACAATGAGCAGTTCTTC. Translating it yields CASRQAVSSYNEQFF.

The chain uses TRBV5-1 and TRBJ2-1, with 7 nucleotides matching TRBD1. Per the germline V gene, CDR1 is SGHRS and CDR2 is YFSETQ. The CDR3 extends over 14 amino acids. The junction had 4 bases not matched to a gene; V was cut back by 3 bases and J by 4 bases. The CDR3 nucleotides are TGCGCCAGCAGCTATGGACAGGCGTACAATGAGCAGTTCTTC. It specifies CASSYGQAYNEQFF.

The chain is built from TRBV6-5 and TRBJ1-1; D remains ambiguous. The CDR3 extends over 13 amino acids. Germline V CDR1 and CDR2: MNHEY, SVGAGI. Trimming took off 4 bases at V and 2 bases at J, with 8 bases between the two ends. DNA of the CDR3: TGTGCCAGCAGTTGGACGGAAAACACTGAAGCTTTCTTT. Its translation: CASSWTENTEAFF.

J is TRBJ2-7 and V is TRBV5-4; D is ambiguous. In germline, CDR1 is SGHNT, CDR2 YYREEE (reference sequence). V lost 1 base, J lost 2 bases, and 10 bases lay in between. The CDR3 is 14 amino acids. The CDR3 DNA follows: TGTGCCAGCAGCTTGTCCTACCAACCCTACGAGCAGTACTTC. This encodes CASSLSYQPYEQYF.

The chain is built from TRBV6-9 and TRBJ2-7, with D possibly being TRBD2 (5 bases). Germline V gene lookup returns CDR1 MNHGY and CDR2 SVAAGI. V was cut by 5 bases and J by 0 bases, with 8 bases left in between. The CDR3 runs to 13 residues. CDR3 amino acids: CASSTGFSYEQYF. In nucleotides, the CDR3 is TGTGCCAGCAGTACGGGATTCTCCTACGAGCAGTACTTC.

The sample holds a few counts of this clone. The chain links TRBV11-3 to TRBJ2-7; D may be TRBD1 or TRBD2 (5 bases each). Deletions cut 4 bases from V and 3 bases from J, with 16 bases between. CDR1 and CDR2 (germline): SGHNT, YENEEA. This CDR3 region has 15 residues. DNA for the CDR3: TGTGCCAGCAGCTCACCGGGACCCCACCTCTACGAGCAGTACTTC. It yields the protein CASSSPGPHLYEQYF. Variable domain in full (rest from reference TRBV11-3 and TRBJ2-7): EAGVVQSPRYKIIEKKQPVAFWCNPISGHNTLYWYLQNLGQGPELLIRYENEEAVDDSQLPKDRFSAERLKGVDSTLKIQPAELGDSAVYLCASSSPGPHLYEQYFGPGTRLTVT.

The chain carries TRBV27 and TRBJ2-1; unclear D gene. Trimming left V 5 bases short and J 2 bases short, with 16 bases between. Germline CDR1 is MNHEY and CDR2 is SMNVEV (reference sequence). The CDR3 is 16 residues long. CDR3 nucleotide sequence: TGTGCCAGCAGTATTGACCTCCCCCAAGCCTACAATGAGCAGTTCTTC. The encoded protein is CASSIDLPQAYNEQFF.

The chain has TRBV7-3 and TRBJ2-2; no clear D. The length of the CDR3 is 13 residues. The V end lost 1 base, the J end lost 3 bases, and 3 bases lay between the germline ends. Germline-derived CDR1 and CDR2 are SGHTA and FQGTGA. This chain's CDR3 is CASSLMDTGELFF. CDR3 nucleotides: TGTGCCAGCAGCTTAATGGACACCGGGGAGCTGTTTTTT. Full variable domain (missing parts from reference TRBV7-3 and TRBJ2-2): GAGVSQTPSNKVTEKGKYVELRCDPISGHTALYWYRQSLGQGPEFLIYFQGTGAADDSGLPNDRFFAVRPEGSVSTLKIQRTERGDSAVYLCASSLMDTGELFFGEGSRLTVL.

This clone was seen once. The V gene is TRBV5-4, the J gene TRBJ1-4; D unresolved. Germline CDR1 SGHNT, CDR2 YYREEE (reference sequence). Trimming took off 0 bases at V and 7 bases at J, with 10 bases between the two ends. The length of the CDR3 is 14 residues. The CDR3 region is CASSLDVGSEKLFF. In DNA, the CDR3 is TGTGCCAGCAGCTTGGATGTAGGAAGTGAAAAACTGTTTTTT.

The chain employs TRBV6-1 and TRBJ2-3, with D unresolved. CDR3 length: 15 residues. V was clipped by 4 bases and J by 1 base, with 12 bases between them. Germline lookup yields CDR1 MNHNS and CDR2 SASEGT. CDR3 in DNA: TGTGCCAGCAGTGGGGCGGCAAGGGGCACAGATACGCAGTATTTT. Translated: CASSGAARGTDTQYF.

V usage is TRBV27 and J usage is TRBJ2-7, with a weak D call TRBD2 (6 bases). Trimming cost V 6 bases and J 3 bases, with 12 bases left between them. Germline lookup yields CDR1 MNHEY and CDR2 SMNVEV (reference sequence). The CDR3 sequence is 13 residues long. The CDR3 DNA is TGTGCCAGCAGCGCGGGACGGAACTACGAGCAGTACTTC. Protein: CASSAGRNYEQYF.

The genes are TRBV30 and TRBJ2-3; TRBD2 matches at 14 bases. J lost 3 bases, V lost 3 bases, and 11 bases had no gene match. Germline V gene sequence: CDR1 GTSNPN, CDR2 SVGIG (reference sequence). This CDR3 contains 18 residues. Here the CDR3 reads CAWSSPPGLAGATDTQYF. DNA of the CDR3: TGTGCCTGGAGCTCCCCCCCGGGACTAGCGGGAGCTACAGATACGCAGTATTTT.

This rearrangement joins TRBV5-6 to TRBJ2-2; D is unresolved. This CDR3 is built from 12 residues. Looked up from germline, CDR1 is SGHDT and CDR2 is YYEEEE. Trimming took off 0 bases at V and 7 bases at J, with 4 bases between the two ends. CDR3 amino acids: CASSLVDGELFF. CDR3 in DNA: TGTGCCAGCAGCTTGGTCGACGGGGAGCTGTTTTTT.

The chain recombines TRBV7-8 with TRBJ2-7; D could derive from TRBD1 or TRBD2 (6 bases each). The ends were cut back, 2 bases at V and 3 bases at J, with 14 bases in the middle. This CDR3 has 15 residues. Germline V gene lookup returns CDR1 SGHVS and CDR2 FQNEAQ. The CDR3 coding sequence is TGTGCCAGCAGCTTATCTTCGGGGGCTGTCTACGAGCAGTACTTC. Its protein is CASSLSSGAVYEQYF.

The gene calls are TRBV6-1 and TRBJ2-2; a possible D gene is TRBD1 (7 bases). The CDR3 runs 15 residues. The ends were cut back, 7 bases at V and 6 bases at J, with 18 bases in the middle. The germline V gene encodes CDR1 MNHNS and CDR2 SASEGT. The CDR3 loop is CASIIQQGGAGELFF. CDR3 bases: TGTGCCAGCATAATCCAGCAGGGGGGTGCCGGGGAGCTGTTTTTT.

This clone has a single count. The chain couples TRBV14 to TRBJ2-1; 9 bases match TRBD2. In germline, CDR1 is SGHDN, CDR2 FVKESK. There are 14 residues in the CDR3. With V trimmed by 4 bases and J by 6 bases, 4 bases remained unmatched. CDR3 DNA: TGTGCCAGCAGCCTTCTAGCGGGGTTCAATGAGCAGTTCTTC. Residues: CASSLLAGFNEQFF.

The chain has TRBV21-1 and TRBJ1-1; TRBD1 is taken as the D call from the table, unchecked against the DNA. TRBV21-1 is tagged as a pseudogene. The CDR3 extends over 20 amino acids. As DNA, the CDR3 is TGTGCCAGCAGCAAAGAAGTCCGTGAGGGGACAGGGGGGTTGGACACTGAAGCTTTCTTT. Encoded protein: CASSKEVREGTGGLDTEAFF.

V gene TRBV30 combines with J gene TRBJ1-2, with 10 bases matching TRBD1. The CDR3 is 14 residues long. Trimming removed 3 bases from V and 7 bases from J; junction bases left unmatched: 8. Germline V gene sequence: CDR1 GTSNPN, CDR2 SVGIG (reference sequence). The CDR3 nucleotides read TGTGCCTGGAGGACAGGGGGCGCTCTGGGTGGCTACACCTTC. Protein: CAWRTGGALGGYTF.

The rearrangement uses TRBV7-9 and TRBJ2-5, with D possibly TRBD1 on 5 matching bases. V gave up 3 bases and J gave up 3 bases, with 17 bases separating them. Germline CDR1 SEHNR, CDR2 FQNEAQ (reference sequence). The CDR3 contains 16 residues. The CDR3 sequence is CASSFESVGRKETQYF. In DNA form, the CDR3 reads TGTGCCAGCAGCTTTGAGTCTGTGGGGCGCAAAGAGACCCAGTACTTC. The full variable domain, completed using reference TRBV7-9 and TRBJ2-5, is DTGVSQNPRHKITKRGQNVTFRCDPISEHNRLYWYRQTLGQGPEFLTYFQNEAQLEKSRLLSDRFSAERPKGSFSTLEIQRTEQGDSAMYLCASSFESVGRKETQYFGPGTRLLVL.

V is TRBV11-3 and J is TRBJ2-7, with 8 nucleotides matching TRBD1. Trimming at V came to 4 bases and at J to 2 bases, leaving 10 bases not matched to a gene. Germline assignment: CDR1 SGHNT and CDR2 YENEEA. The CDR3 totals 16 residues. This CDR3 is CASSSRDGDRPYEQYF. For the CDR3, the DNA is TGTGCCAGCAGCTCGCGCGATGGGGACAGGCCCTACGAGCAGTACTTC.

This clone was detected only a few times. The chain links TRBV6-1 to TRBJ2-5, with 9 bases aligning to TRBD2. The ends lost 0 bases at V and 1 base at J; junction bases unmatched: 0. The germline CDR1 and CDR2 sequences are MNHNS and SASEGT. The CDR3 has 15 residues. CDR3 sequence (DNA): TGTGCCAGCAGTGAAGCAGCGGGAGGCCAAGAGACCCAGTACTTC. This translates into CASSEAAGGQETQYF.

This sequence joins TRBV4-1 and TRBJ1-1; 7 bases are shared with TRBD1. This CDR3 region has 16 residues. V lost 4 bases, J lost 5 bases, and 13 bases stayed unmatched. Germline loops: CDR1 MGHRA, CDR2 YSYEKL. CDR3 sequence (DNA): TGCGCCAGCAGCCCCATACTAAAGACAGGGAATACTGAAGCTTTCTTT. This translates into CASSPILKTGNTEAFF.

The rearrangement joins TRBV7-9 to TRBJ2-7; no definite D call. The CDR3 extends over 14 amino acids. With 3 bases removed from V and 3 bases from J, the gap between germline ends came to 12 bases. CDR1 SEHNR and CDR2 FQNEAQ come from the germline V gene (reference sequence). The CDR3 region is CASSLEQVSYEQYF. The CDR3 nucleotides read TGTGCCAGCAGCTTGGAGCAGGTTAGCTACGAGCAGTACTTC.

The chain uses TRBV7-6 and TRBJ2-7; D is undetermined. Trimming cost V 1 base and J 4 bases, with 8 bases left between them. Germline lookup yields CDR1 SGHVS and CDR2 FNYEAQ. This CDR3 contains 13 residues. As DNA, the CDR3 is TGTGCCAGCAGCTTAGAGGGCCGTTACGAGCAGTACTTC. Protein sequence: CASSLEGRYEQYF.

The chain carries TRBV19 and TRBJ2-2, with 10 bases identical to TRBD1. Trimming at V came to 6 bases and at J to 6 bases, leaving 10 bases not matched to a gene. This CDR3 comprises 16 residues. Looked up from germline, CDR1 is LNHDA and CDR2 is SQIVND (reference sequence). The CDR3 bases are TGTGCCAGTAGGACGCCGGGACAGGGGATATCCGGGGAGCTGTTTTTT. This encodes CASRTPGQGISGELFF.

This clone has just a few counts. This chain connects TRBV5-5 to TRBJ2-7, with D uncertain. Germline V gene data show CDR1 as SGHKS and CDR2 as YYEKEE (reference sequence). Trimming stripped 0 bases from V and 0 bases from J, with 10 bases between. This CDR3 region has 15 residues. CDR3 region: CASSLDWASSYEQYF. DNA of the CDR3: TGTGCCAGCAGCTTGGATTGGGCCAGCTCCTACGAGCAGTACTTC. The whole variable domain, remainder taken from reference TRBV5-5 and TRBJ2-7, is DAGVTQSPTHLIKTRGQQVTLRCSPISGHKSVSWYQQVLGQGPQFIFQYYEKEERGRGNFPDRFSARQFPNYSSELNVNALLLGDSALYLCASSLDWASSYEQYFGPGTRLTVT.

J is TRBJ2-3 and V is TRBV5-1; 9 positions match TRBD2. CDR1 is SGHRS, CDR2 YFSETQ, per germline. The V segment lost 2 bases and the J segment 4 bases; nucleotides outside the gene matches: 2. CDR3 length: 14 amino acids. Here the CDR3 reads CASSFSGGADTQYF. In nucleotides, the CDR3 is TGCGCCAGCAGCTTTAGCGGGGGAGCAGATACGCAGTATTTT.